This T cell receptor (beta chain) was recorded in a study of shared clonotypes between healthy human individuals. TCRdb keeps only in-frame clones here, not all; method: immunoSEQ multiplex PCR. The sample has fewer than 1.6 million clones, 97% to 99% seen once; the top ten hold approximately 0.38%. The V gene end was trimmed by 2 bases and the J gene end by 4 bases; junction bases not matched to a gene: 7. Germline values: CDR1 LNHDA, CDR2 SQIVND (reference sequence). This CDR3 comprises 16 residues. The sample consisted of naive CD4+ T cells sorted from blood. Noted subset: CD45RA+ positively selected. The clonotype originates from a man aged 25 to 45 in good health. This sequence joins TRBV19 and TRBJ2-1; 8 nucleotides line up with TRBD2. In DNA, the CDR3 is TGTGCCAGTAGTATATTGTTGGGACTAGGGTACAATGAGCAGTTCTTC. Encoded protein: CASSILLGLGYNEQFF.